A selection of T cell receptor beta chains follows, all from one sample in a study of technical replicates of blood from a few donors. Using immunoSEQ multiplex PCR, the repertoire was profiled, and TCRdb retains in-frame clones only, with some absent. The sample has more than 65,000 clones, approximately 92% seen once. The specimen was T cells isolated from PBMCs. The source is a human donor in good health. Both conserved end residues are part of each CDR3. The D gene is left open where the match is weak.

CAWSGVVYEQYF,.,TRBV30
CASSVGAGGPGDEQFF,TRBD2,TRBV9
CASSLVNSGSYNEQFF,TRBD2,TRBV7-7
CASSLVTGAGEAFF,.,TRBV7-9
CASSDGQPSYEQYF,.,TRBV25-1
CASSPGLGTDTQYF,.,TRBV5-8
CASSQETRREQFF,.,TRBV4-3
CASSNRGNQPQHF,TRBD1,TRBV4-1
CAISEVGVEAFF,.,TRBV10-3
CASSLRQYIYTF,.,TRBV5-6
CASSTNRERDEKLFF,.,TRBV27
CASNVGSQGFQETQYF,.,TRBV9
CASSPGGNQPQHF,TRBD1,TRBV5-1
CASSRGRLASGELFF,TRBD2,TRBV2
CASSLPPGNTIYF,.,TRBV7-9
CASSLGQGVREQYF,TRBD1,TRBV5-1
CASTLGYSNQPQHF,.,TRBV7-9
CASRLVTTYNEQFF,.,TRBV5-1
CASSDVEGAVGNTIYF,TRBD1,TRBV2
CASSGTSDHEQYF,.,TRBV9
CASSFGQATSYTEAFF,TRBD1,TRBV6-5
CATRGPETQYF,.,TRBV15
CASSLFTTSGTSLTDTQYF,TRBD2,TRBV18
CASSLGGNEQFF,.,TRBV28
CASSVTGLNTEAFF,.,TRBV6-6
CASSLSPGGPYEQYF,TRBD2,TRBV27
CASTPGLAGYNEQFF,TRBD2,TRBV5-6
CASSLTGINQPQHF,.,TRBV6-5
CSVKQGAYEQYF,TRBD1,TRBV29-1
CASSQDSRGKYF,.,TRBV4-1
CASRIGLAANTGELFF,TRBD2,TRBV19
CASSVEVGGYVTFF,.,TRBV9
CASSQVSVGTEAFF,.,TRBV4-1
CASSQTSGRVNEQFF,TRBD2,TRBV7-9
CASSPEGEGITYEQYF,TRBD2,TRBV11-3
CASSSGDRTGEAFF,TRBD1,TRBV7-9
CASSLTGTAGNTIYF,.,TRBV7-3
CASSVLDRSYEQYF,.,TRBV9
CASSPSATYEQYF,.,TRBV18
CASADTEAFF,.,TRBV7-9
CASSRGGADTQYF,.,TRBV6-5
CASSLLLHSNQPQHF,.,TRBV19
CASTPLAGGSGELFF,TRBD2,TRBV19
CASRTSGGLTEAFF,.,TRBV28
CASSNGGSYEQYF,.,TRBV19
CASSQGTSGANVLTF,.,TRBV5-1
CASMRTAGQPQHF,.,TRBV2
CASSTRQGFSEQYF,TRBD1,TRBV7-3
CASSLVGGSYNEQFF,TRBD2,TRBV27
CASRTSGAETQYF,.,TRBV27
CASSDAIEQGSYQPQHF,.,TRBV6-4
CASSVRDNQPQHF,.,TRBV27